Listed below are T cell receptor beta chains from one sample, sequenced in a study of shared clonotypes between healthy human individuals. Profiling relied on immunoSEQ multiplex PCR, and the TCRdb table lists in-frame clones only, not all of them. The table lists about 2.4 million clones, approximately 94% of them singletons, with 0.36% in the top ten. Material for sequencing was naive CD4+ T cells from PBMCs. The source of these receptors is a man younger than 30 in good health. Some clones in this sample may be carry-over from other donors' samples. Each CDR3 is given with its conserved first and last residue. Each record gives: clone size, J gene, V gene, D gene, CDR3 protein, CDR3 DNA. D genes are given only for firm matches. The listing skips clone size in some rows; elsewhere it reads once, few, many or a size class.

>few|TRBJ1-1|TRBV27|-
CASSLHRANTEAFF
TGTGCCAGCAGTTTACACAGGGCGAACACTGAAGCTTTCTTT
>once|TRBJ2-3|TRBV10-3|TRBD2
CATGGKAGGTDTQYF
TGTGCTACCGGGGGAAAAGCGGGAGGGACAGATACGCAGTATTTT
>-|TRBJ2-5|TRBV10-2|-
CASRGFKGQQETQYF
TGCGCCAGCAGGGGGTTTAAGGGTCAACAAGAGACCCAGTACTTC
>-|TRBJ2-7|TRBV12-2|-
CASRHSGGTTSYEQYF
TGTGCAAGTCGCCACTCCGGAGGGACTACCTCCTACGAGCAGTACTTC
>-|TRBJ1-4|TRBV4-1|-
CASSHLQTATNEKLFF
TGCGCCAGCAGCCACCTACAGACAGCAACTAATGAAAAACTGTTTTTT
>-|TRBJ2-7|TRBV10-2|-
CASSISAYEQYF
TGCGCCAGCAGTATTTCAGCCTACGAGCAGTACTTC
>-|TRBJ2-7|TRBV7-9|-
CASSLVGVEQYF
TGTGCCAGCAGCTTAGTTGGTGTCGAGCAGTACTTC
>-|TRBJ1-2|TRBV29-1|TRBD1
CSVATGARGGYTF
TGCAGCGTGGCTACAGGGGCTAGGGGTGGCTACACCTTC
>-|TRBJ2-7|TRBV11-2|-
CASSLQTDSYEQYF
TGTGCCAGCAGCTTACAAACAGATTCCTACGAGCAGTACTTC
>-|TRBJ1-4|TRBV11-2|-
CASSEVAGNEKLFF
TGTGCCAGCAGCGAAGTAGCGGGTAATGAAAAACTGTTTTTT
>-|TRBJ1-1|TRBV9|TRBD1
CASSLGQGTHEAFF
TGTGCCAGCAGCCTCGGACAGGGGACCCATGAAGCTTTCTTT
>-|TRBJ2-6|TRBV18|TRBD2
CASSPAPGLAGSPPGANVLTF
TGTGCCAGCTCACCTGCACCGGGACTAGCGGGCTCCCCTCCCGGGGCCAACGTCCTGACTTTC
>once|TRBJ1-2|TRBV2|-
CASSEAGQNYGYTF
TGTGCCAGCAGTGAAGCGGGGCAGAACTATGGCTACACCTTC
>-|TRBJ1-1|TRBV18|-
CASSQQGSEAFF
TGTGCCAGCTCGCAACAGGGCTCTGAAGCTTTCTTT
>-|TRBJ2-1|TRBV27|TRBD2
CASSLLGLAGGYREQFF
TGTGCCAGCAGTTTGCTTGGACTAGCGGGAGGTTACCGCGAGCAGTTCTTC
>-|TRBJ2-7|TRBV7-8|-
CASSLAHYGKLTYEQYF
TGTGCCAGCAGCTTAGCGCATTACGGGAAGCTCACCTACGAGCAGTACTTC
>-|TRBJ2-2|TRBV7-2|-
CASSPERVAGELFF
TGTGCCAGCAGCCCCGAAAGGGTTGCCGGGGAGCTGTTTTTT
>few|TRBJ1-2|TRBV7-9|TRBD1
CASSLNQGAIGYTF
TGTGCCAGCAGCTTAAATCAGGGGGCGATCGGCTACACCTTC
>-|TRBJ2-1|TRBV19|-
CASKGRDSYNEQFF
TGTGCCAGTAAGGGCAGGGACTCCTACAATGAGCAGTTCTTC
>-|TRBJ1-2|TRBV5-4|TRBD1
CASSLASRTGWTGYTF
TGTGCCAGCAGCTTGGCATCAAGGACAGGGTGGACCGGCTACACCTTC
>-|TRBJ1-2|TRBV5-1|-
CASKQDSMRDGYTF
TGCGCCAGCAAGCAGGATAGTATGAGGGATGGCTACACCTTC
>-|TRBJ2-7|TRBV20-1|-
CSASLGYEQYF
TGCAGTGCTAGCTTGGGCTACGAGCAGTACTTC
>-|TRBJ1-1|TRBV28|-
CAISSGVNTEAFF
TGTGCCATCTCATCAGGGGTGAACACTGAAGCTTTCTTT
>-|TRBJ1-4|TRBV19|-
CASSIDRTGREKLFF
TGTGCCAGTAGTATAGATAGAACAGGACGGGAAAAACTGTTTTTT
>once|TRBJ1-3|TRBV2|-
CASSHGQTLNTIYF
TGTGCCAGCAGCCACGGACAGACCTTAAACACCATATATTTT
>-|TRBJ2-3|TRBV5-4|-
CASSPPGQSTSTDTQYF
TGTGCCAGCAGCCCTCCCGGACAGTCTACTAGCACAGATACGCAGTATTTT
>-|TRBJ2-1|TRBV21-1|-
CASSRSQGRRNEQFF
TGTGCCAGCAGCAGATCACAGGGGAGGAGGAATGAGCAGTTCTTC
>-|TRBJ1-4|TRBV5-1|TRBD1
CASSYTGTGEEKLFF
TGCGCCAGCAGCTACACCGGGACAGGAGAGGAAAAACTGTTTTTT
>-|TRBJ2-7|TRBV15|-
CATSPRVETDYEQYF
TGTGCCACCAGCCCCCGCGTTGAGACAGACTACGAGCAGTACTTC
>-|TRBJ2-7|TRBV4-3|-
CASSQVMTVDEQYF
TGCGCCAGCAGCCAAGTTATGACAGTCGATGAGCAGTACTTC
>-|TRBJ2-7|TRBV18|TRBD2
CASSPSSGSTGEQYF
TGTGCCAGCTCACCATCTAGCGGGAGTACCGGGGAGCAGTACTTC